The rows below give T cell receptor beta chains drawn from one sample of a study of regulatory and conventional T cells in breast cancer. TCRdb called the PCR reads again in MiXCR, with one record for every CDR3 protein. The top ten hold 4.5% to 5.5% of the sample, which has about 1,400 distinct CDR3 sequences, approximately 61% seen once. The material sequenced was regulatory T cells from blood. These receptors originate from a female donor in good health. The conserved cysteine and the conserved F or W are not part of the CDR3 here. The order of the fields is V gene, CDR3 protein.

TRBV12-3/TRBV12-4 | ASTQGAKNIQY
TRBV29-1 | SVERAVPPNYGYT
TRBV7-2 | ASSFYSNQPQH
TRBV15 | ATSREEGVYEQY
TRBV7-3 | ASSLTTTGELF
TRBV20-1 | SARDIGGAYEQY
TRBV28 | ASSSLGQDKDEQY
TRBV6-6 | ASRGWDRASTDTQY
TRBV6-5 | ASSRQGNQPQH
TRBV19 | ASSRAGRTYEQY
TRBV5-1 | ASSLEGLTGNTIY
TRBV6-6 | ASSSTGTGGIQPQH
TRBV28 | ASSLTLPGSGLGAF
TRBV11-2 | ASSFPLGRGGGNEQY
TRBV10-3 | AISEVGGTNTGELF
TRBV7-2 | ASSLAGHSTDTQY
TRBV19 | ASSILGGGNTEAF
TRBV6-6 | ASSYQASHRGADSNQPQH
TRBV18 | ASSPPGRRNTEAF
TRBV28 | ASSVGELPYEQY
TRBV7-9 | ASSPAKYTEAF
TRBV4-1 | ASSQVRASGYT
TRBV20-1 | SASGTGGETQY
TRBV28 | ASSPSNKQY